These T cell receptor beta chains were read from a single sample in a study of identical twins. MiXCR, run by TCRdb on the 5' RACE reads, gives a single entry per CDR3 protein. The sample yields around 1.7 million distinct CDR3 sequences, around 29% seen once. The sample comprised cord blood. These receptors all stem from a newborn girl in good health. CDR3s leave out the opening cysteine and the closing phenylalanine or tryptophan. Fields, in order: D gene, clone size, J gene, V gene, CDR3 protein. A D gene is named only where the DNA matches it firmly. Size is stated for part of the rows, as once, few or many counts, or as a class when the clone is expanded.

D gene: -; clone size: -; J gene: TRBJ1-5; V gene: TRBV5-1; CDR3 protein: ASSYLPKGESNQPQH
D gene: -; clone size: few; J gene: TRBJ1-6; V gene: TRBV6-5; CDR3 protein: ASIHRVGNSPPH
D gene: -; clone size: -; J gene: TRBJ1-2; V gene: TRBV12-3/TRBV12-4; CDR3 protein: ASSTDYGYT
D gene: -; clone size: -; J gene: TRBJ2-1; V gene: TRBV4-1; CDR3 protein: ASMGSYNEQF
D gene: -; clone size: -; J gene: TRBJ1-2; V gene: TRBV4-1; CDR3 protein: ASSQGGRENYGYT
D gene: -; clone size: -; J gene: TRBJ1-5; V gene: TRBV27; CDR3 protein: ASSLKAVTGNQPQH
D gene: -; clone size: -; J gene: TRBJ1-1; V gene: TRBV11-2; CDR3 protein: ASSLVRGGYTEAF
D gene: -; clone size: many; J gene: TRBJ2-3; V gene: TRBV11-2; CDR3 protein: ASSLGKADSGIGTDTQY
D gene: TRBD2; clone size: -; J gene: TRBJ2-7; V gene: TRBV20-1; CDR3 protein: SARDIASGGRSYEQY
D gene: TRBD2; clone size: -; J gene: TRBJ2-1; V gene: TRBV6-2/TRBV6-3; CDR3 protein: ASTGGVDNEQF
D gene: -; clone size: once; J gene: TRBJ2-1; V gene: TRBV21-1; CDR3 protein: ASSKACTREICDEQF
D gene: -; clone size: -; J gene: TRBJ1-5; V gene: TRBV10-3; CDR3 protein: AISGRGLGNQPQH
D gene: -; clone size: -; J gene: TRBJ2-7; V gene: TRBV7-2; CDR3 protein: ASSPHSRAYYEQY
D gene: -; clone size: -; J gene: TRBJ2-3; V gene: TRBV7-2; CDR3 protein: ASSLAPTRRTDTQY
D gene: -; clone size: -; J gene: TRBJ2-7; V gene: TRBV28; CDR3 protein: ASSPGVWEQY
D gene: TRBD1; clone size: -; J gene: TRBJ2-1; V gene: TRBV2; CDR3 protein: ASSERLDRVYNEQF
D gene: TRBD1; clone size: -; J gene: TRBJ2-7; V gene: TRBV7-2; CDR3 protein: ASSLFQGVYEQY
D gene: -; clone size: once; J gene: TRBJ2-7; V gene: TRBV6-2/TRBV6-3; CDR3 protein: ASTSGRDWAYEQY
D gene: TRBD1; clone size: -; J gene: TRBJ1-6; V gene: TRBV7-9; CDR3 protein: ASSLGTGVNSPLH
D gene: -; clone size: few; J gene: TRBJ2-4; V gene: TRBV28; CDR3 protein: ASSPRDRRVKNIQY
D gene: -; clone size: -; J gene: TRBJ1-1; V gene: TRBV11-2; CDR3 protein: ASSLDFLGTEAF
D gene: -; clone size: -; J gene: -; V gene: TRBV28; CDR3 protein: ASSLAGAEETQF
D gene: -; clone size: few; J gene: TRBJ1-1; V gene: TRBV6-5; CDR3 protein: ASSWTANTEAF
D gene: TRBD2; clone size: -; J gene: TRBJ2-2; V gene: TRBV10-3; CDR3 protein: AISESPSGNTGELF
D gene: -; clone size: few; J gene: TRBJ2-3; V gene: TRBV12-3/TRBV12-4; CDR3 protein: ASSFTLPDTQY
D gene: TRBD1; clone size: -; J gene: TRBJ1-3; V gene: TRBV20-1; CDR3 protein: SAHRGPGNTIY
D gene: -; clone size: -; J gene: TRBJ1-6; V gene: TRBV2; CDR3 protein: ASSVFDRRDSPLH
D gene: -; clone size: few; J gene: TRBJ1-2; V gene: TRBV5-1; CDR3 protein: ASSLGLPGPSGYGYT
D gene: TRBD1; clone size: -; J gene: TRBJ2-3; V gene: TRBV6-5; CDR3 protein: ASSWGQGARDTQY
D gene: TRBD2; clone size: -; J gene: TRBJ2-1; V gene: TRBV7-2; CDR3 protein: ASSLIAGLSPSYNEQF
D gene: -; clone size: few; J gene: TRBJ2-7; V gene: TRBV2; CDR3 protein: ASSERELSYEQY
D gene: TRBD2; clone size: -; J gene: TRBJ2-1; V gene: TRBV12-3/TRBV12-4; CDR3 protein: ASSFAGTSYNEQF
D gene: TRBD1; clone size: few; J gene: TRBJ1-2; V gene: TRBV12-3/TRBV12-4; CDR3 protein: ASSLAPDRGDGYT
D gene: -; clone size: few; J gene: TRBJ2-3; V gene: TRBV18; CDR3 protein: ASSPKWLDTQY
D gene: TRBD2; clone size: few; J gene: TRBJ2-7; V gene: TRBV11-2; CDR3 protein: ASRRLAGPSYEQY
D gene: TRBD1; clone size: few; J gene: TRBJ2-7; V gene: TRBV20-1; CDR3 protein: SARPSHRGTSSYEQY
D gene: TRBD1; clone size: few; J gene: TRBJ2-7; V gene: TRBV19; CDR3 protein: ASSIEGTGSYEQY
D gene: -; clone size: -; J gene: TRBJ1-4; V gene: TRBV3-1; CDR3 protein: ASSQAATDSNEKLF
D gene: TRBD2; clone size: -; J gene: -; V gene: TRBV20-1; CDR3 protein: SANVAGLDEQY
D gene: TRBD2; clone size: few; J gene: TRBJ2-3; V gene: TRBV4-2; CDR3 protein: ASSQDRTSYSTDTQY
D gene: TRBD2; clone size: -; J gene: TRBJ2-3; V gene: TRBV4-2; CDR3 protein: ASSQDLAARLTDTQY
D gene: TRBD2; clone size: -; J gene: TRBJ2-7; V gene: TRBV11-2; CDR3 protein: ASSRTSGPLYEQY
D gene: TRBD1; clone size: few; J gene: TRBJ2-3; V gene: TRBV2; CDR3 protein: ASGQGVVTDTQY
D gene: -; clone size: few; J gene: TRBJ1-4; V gene: TRBV5-1; CDR3 protein: ASSLAKDLNEKLF
D gene: TRBD2; clone size: many; J gene: TRBJ2-6; V gene: TRBV20-1; CDR3 protein: SGTSGANVLT
D gene: -; clone size: -; J gene: TRBJ2-3; V gene: TRBV10-3; CDR3 protein: AISGRDRDTQY
D gene: -; clone size: few; J gene: TRBJ2-1; V gene: TRBV3-1; CDR3 protein: ASSQMGYPYNEQF
D gene: TRBD1; clone size: many; J gene: TRBJ1-2; V gene: TRBV7-2; CDR3 protein: ASSLEPWTGNYGYT
D gene: -; clone size: many; J gene: TRBJ2-7; V gene: TRBV29-1; CDR3 protein: SVVSRASYEQY
D gene: TRBD2; clone size: -; J gene: TRBJ2-3; V gene: TRBV20-1; CDR3 protein: SARIAGTRDTQY
D gene: -; clone size: few; J gene: TRBJ2-7; V gene: TRBV5-1; CDR3 protein: ASSSFPDSSYEQY
D gene: TRBD2; clone size: -; J gene: TRBJ2-7; V gene: TRBV7-4; CDR3 protein: ASSFWTSGGSYEQY
D gene: TRBD2; clone size: -; J gene: TRBJ2-7; V gene: TRBV7-2; CDR3 protein: ASSLGRGLHNEQY
D gene: TRBD1; clone size: -; J gene: TRBJ1-5; V gene: TRBV30; CDR3 protein: AWSVGGTGHQPQH
D gene: -; clone size: many; J gene: TRBJ1-2; V gene: TRBV28; CDR3 protein: ASSLIGKGGYT